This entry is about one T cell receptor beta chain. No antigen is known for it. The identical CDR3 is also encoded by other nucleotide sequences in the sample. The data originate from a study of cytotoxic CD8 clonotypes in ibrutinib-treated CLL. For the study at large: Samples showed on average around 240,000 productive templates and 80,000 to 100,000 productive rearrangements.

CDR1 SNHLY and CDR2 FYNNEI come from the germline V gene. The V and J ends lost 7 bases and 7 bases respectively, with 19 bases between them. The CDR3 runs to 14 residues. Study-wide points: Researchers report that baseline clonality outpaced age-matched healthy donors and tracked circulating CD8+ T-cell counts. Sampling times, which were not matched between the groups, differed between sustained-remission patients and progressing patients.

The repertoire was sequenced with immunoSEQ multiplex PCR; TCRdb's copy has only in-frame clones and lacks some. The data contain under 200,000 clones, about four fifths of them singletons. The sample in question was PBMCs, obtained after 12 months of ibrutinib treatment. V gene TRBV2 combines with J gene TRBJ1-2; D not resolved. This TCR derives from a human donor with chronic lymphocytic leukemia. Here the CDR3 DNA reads TGTGCCAGCACCCTAGGGCGCGAGCAATTTGGCTACACCTTC. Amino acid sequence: CASTLGREQFGYTF.